This TCR beta chain was found in a study of T cells after yellow fever vaccination (dated by TCRdb to 2018 to 2020). Turning to the overall study: The SMART-Seq v4 Ultra Low Input RNA kit was used to prepare libraries from fractions with low cell numbers. To follow T-cell clones before and after primary and booster YFV17D yellow fever vaccination, bulk TCR alpha and beta repertoires were sequenced over time. Blood was drawn at multiple timepoints before and after primary and secondary immunization, with bulk PBMC replicates and cell subsets isolated. Two healthy male donors made up the cohort, one aged 18 to 29 years and the other aged 30 to 40 years.

This specimen's treatment or condition label, interpreted: live attenuated yellow fever vaccine strain. A standard Ficoll-Paque protocol was used to isolate PBMCs from peripheral blood. Dynabeads CD4 and CD8 positive selection kits were used to isolate CD4 and CD8 T-cell fractions. TriZol was used to extract RNA from bulk PBMCs, from CD4 and CD8 fractions, and from dextramer-positive and dextramer-negative fractions. Sequencing relied on an Illumina NovaSeq 6000. Synthesis of TCR cDNA relied on 5'RACE template switching, a step that introduced a universal primer site along with unique molecular identifiers. Priming of cDNA synthesis was performed from both the TCR alpha and TCR beta constant segments. Two PCR steps were used to amplify libraries, with sample barcodes and sequencing adapters being added in the second step. Sequencing of the libraries was done on either Illumina HiSeq 2500 (2x100 bp) or NovaSeq (2x150 bp). Under the source paper's analysis protocol: Demultiplexing of reads and collapsing into UMI consensus sequences were performed with MIGEC, and V(D)J alignment was carried out with MiXCR. Vaccine-responding clonotypes were defined with edgeR using replicate PBMC samples, requiring FDR below 0.01 and a log2 fold change above 5 up to day 15. Each bulk clonotype received a CD4 or CD8 identity based on whether the sequenced CD4 or CD8 repertoire contained that clonotype at higher abundance. TCRdb redid the processing of the public reads, applying fastp at Q25 and MiXCR, and retained in-frame beta chains. One record per CDR3 amino acid sequence lists the most common genes and DNA. The V and J calls were not made by the authors but by TCRdb's processing. This sample has 100,000 to 150,000 distinct CDR3 sequences in its table, and over 8% of those were observed once. The ten most abundant clones make up about two fifths of the sample.

This clonotype came up a few times. There is no known antigen for this receptor. No much larger clone exists at a distance of one base, and base qualities are not known. Study-wide conclusions, independent of this receptor: After the booster, most of the clones that had expanded following primary vaccination were detected again (about 95% of CD4 and 80% to 90% of CD8), which suggests that memory was broadly maintained. Because only a couple of donors were included in the study, the extent to which the findings can be generalized is limited. A small fraction of clonotypes showed up in both the CD4 and CD8 compartments, probably as a result of convergent recombination. Computational filtering was needed because FACS-sorted repertoires could contain abundant contaminating clonotypes from the bulk population. Compared with the primary T-cell response, the secondary T-cell response was weaker but faster, peaking on day 5 rather than day 15.

This clonotype was sampled from a man in his late teens or twenties who received the YFV17D yellow fever vaccine. Source: CD8+ T cells sorted from PBMCs, taken on the day of the yellow fever booster vaccination.

The CDR3 is CASSVTQKGSDTQYF. The DNA reads TGTGCCAGCAGCGTGACCCAAAAAGGGTCCGATACGCAGTATTTT. This chain is built from TRBV7-9 and TRBJ2-3; confidence is insufficient to name the D gene. Reading from cysteine to phenylalanine, the CDR3 counts 15 amino acids. The only DNA kept is the CDR3, 45 bases in frame from the first base. CDR1 SEHNR and CDR2 FQNEAQ were looked up in the germline V gene (reference sequence). V drops 5 bases and J drops 6 bases, leaving 18 bases in between. The CDR3, completed at both ends by the reference TRBV7-9 and TRBJ2-3 genes, gives the full variable domain DTGVSQNPRHKITKRGQNVTFRCDPISEHNRLYWYRQTLGQGPEFLTYFQNEAQLEKSRLLSDRFSAERPKGSFSTLEIQRTEQGDSAMYLCASSVTQKGSDTQYFGPGTRLTVL.